This T cell receptor beta chain was recorded in a study of T-cell reconstitution after alpha-beta-depleted transplantation in children. Germline V gives CDR1 WNHNN, CDR2 SYGVQD (reference sequence). V trimming: 4 bases; J trimming: 7 bases; junction bases outside the gene matches: 7. CDR3 length: 15 residues. Preparation of the TCRbeta library used unique molecular identifiers. A single record per CDR3 protein comes from TCRdb applying MiXCR to the PCR reads. The profile shows roughly 220,000 distinct CDR3 sequences, about 9.6% of them singletons. The chain has TRBV10-1 and TRBJ2-1; the match to TRBD2 covers 10 bases. Specimen: PBMCs from the stem cell graft donor, collected from the stem cell graft. This TCR derives from a human donor who donated a stem cell graft to a child with SCID. The chain's CDR3 is CASSASSGGINEQFF. Here the CDR3 DNA reads TGCGCCAGCAGTGCCAGTAGCGGGGGGATTAATGAGCAGTTCTTC.